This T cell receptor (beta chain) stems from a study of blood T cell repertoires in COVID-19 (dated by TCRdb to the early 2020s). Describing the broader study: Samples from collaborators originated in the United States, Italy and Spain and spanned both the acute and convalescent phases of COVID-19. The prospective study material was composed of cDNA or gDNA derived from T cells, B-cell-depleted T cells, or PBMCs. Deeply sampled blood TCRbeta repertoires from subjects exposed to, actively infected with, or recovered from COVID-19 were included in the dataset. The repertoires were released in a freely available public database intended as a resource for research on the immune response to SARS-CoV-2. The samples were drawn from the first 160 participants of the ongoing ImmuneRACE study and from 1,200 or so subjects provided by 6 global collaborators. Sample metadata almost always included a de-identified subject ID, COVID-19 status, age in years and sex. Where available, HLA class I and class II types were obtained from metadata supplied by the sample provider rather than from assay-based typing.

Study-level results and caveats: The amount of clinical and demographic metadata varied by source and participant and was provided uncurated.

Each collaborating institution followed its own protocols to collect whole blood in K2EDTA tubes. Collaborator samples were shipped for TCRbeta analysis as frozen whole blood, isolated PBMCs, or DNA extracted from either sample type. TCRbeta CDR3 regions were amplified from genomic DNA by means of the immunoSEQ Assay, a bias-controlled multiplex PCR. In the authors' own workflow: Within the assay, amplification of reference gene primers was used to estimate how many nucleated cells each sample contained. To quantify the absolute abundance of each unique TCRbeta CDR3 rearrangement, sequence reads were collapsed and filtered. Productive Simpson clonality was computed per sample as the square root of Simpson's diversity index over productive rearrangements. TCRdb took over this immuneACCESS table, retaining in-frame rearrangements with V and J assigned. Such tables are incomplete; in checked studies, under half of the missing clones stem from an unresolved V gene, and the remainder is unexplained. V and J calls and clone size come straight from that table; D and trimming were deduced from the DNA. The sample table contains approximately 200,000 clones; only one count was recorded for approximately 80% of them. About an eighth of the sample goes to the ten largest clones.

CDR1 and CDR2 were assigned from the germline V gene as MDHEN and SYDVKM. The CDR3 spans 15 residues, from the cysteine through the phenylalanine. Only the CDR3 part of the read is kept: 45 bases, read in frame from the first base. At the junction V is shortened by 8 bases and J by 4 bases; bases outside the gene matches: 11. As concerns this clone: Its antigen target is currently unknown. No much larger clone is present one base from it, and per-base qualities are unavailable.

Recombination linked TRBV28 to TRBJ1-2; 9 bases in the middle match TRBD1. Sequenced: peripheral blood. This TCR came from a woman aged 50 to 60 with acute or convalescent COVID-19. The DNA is TGTGCCAGCGCCGGGACAGGGACGTCCCTCTATGGCTACACCTTC. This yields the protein CASAGTGTSLYGYTF.